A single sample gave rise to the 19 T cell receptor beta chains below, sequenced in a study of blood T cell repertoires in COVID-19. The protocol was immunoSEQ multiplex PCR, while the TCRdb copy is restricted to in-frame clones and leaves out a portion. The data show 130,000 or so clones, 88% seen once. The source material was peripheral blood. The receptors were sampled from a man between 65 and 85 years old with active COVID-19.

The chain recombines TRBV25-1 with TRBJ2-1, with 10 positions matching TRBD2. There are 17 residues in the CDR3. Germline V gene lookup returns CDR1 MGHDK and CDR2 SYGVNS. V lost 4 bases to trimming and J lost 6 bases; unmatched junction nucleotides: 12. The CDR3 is CASSGVPLAGGFNEQFF. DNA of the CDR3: TGTGCCAGCAGTGGGGTCCCATTAGCGGGAGGCTTCAATGAGCAGTTCTTC.

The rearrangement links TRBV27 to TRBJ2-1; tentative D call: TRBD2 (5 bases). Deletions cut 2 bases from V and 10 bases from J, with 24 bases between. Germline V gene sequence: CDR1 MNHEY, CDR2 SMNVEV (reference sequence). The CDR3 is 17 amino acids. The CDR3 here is CASSLTPAAGSRSEQFF. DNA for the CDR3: TGTGCCAGCAGTTTAACCCCCGCCGCGGGCAGCCGGTCGGAGCAGTTCTTC.

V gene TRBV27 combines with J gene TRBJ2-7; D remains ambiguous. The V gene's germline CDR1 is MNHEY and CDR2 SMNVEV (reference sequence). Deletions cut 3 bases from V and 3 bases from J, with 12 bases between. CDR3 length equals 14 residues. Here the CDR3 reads CASSFSDPSYEQYF. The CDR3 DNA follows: TGTGCCAGCAGTTTCTCAGATCCAAGCTACGAGCAGTACTTC.

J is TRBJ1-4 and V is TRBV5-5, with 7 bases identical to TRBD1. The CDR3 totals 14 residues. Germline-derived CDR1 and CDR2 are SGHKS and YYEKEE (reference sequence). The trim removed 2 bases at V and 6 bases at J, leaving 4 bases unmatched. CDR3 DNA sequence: TGTGCCAGCAGCTTCGGCAGGGGGGATGAAAAACTGTTTTTT. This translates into CASSFGRGDEKLFF.

The CDR3 loop is CASSLEGARVDTQYF. As DNA, the CDR3 is TGTGCCAGCAGCTTAGAGGGGGCGCGAGTGGATACGCAGTATTTT. The chain is built from TRBV7-9 and TRBJ2-3, with 7 bases lining up with TRBD1. The CDR3 length is 15 residues. V shed 1 base, J shed 6 bases, and the junction held 7 bases outside the gene matches. Per germline, CDR1 SEHNR and CDR2 FQNEAQ (reference sequence).

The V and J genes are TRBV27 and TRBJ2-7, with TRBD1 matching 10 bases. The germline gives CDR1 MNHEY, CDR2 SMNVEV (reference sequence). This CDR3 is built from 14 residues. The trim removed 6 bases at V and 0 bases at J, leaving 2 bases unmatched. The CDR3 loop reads CASRDRGYSYEQYF. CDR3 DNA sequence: TGTGCCAGCAGGGACAGGGGGTACTCCTACGAGCAGTACTTC.

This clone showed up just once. The DNA of the CDR3 is TGTGCCAGCAGCTCCACCGGGACATCTAGACAGCCCCAGCATTTT. Translation gives CASSSTGTSRQPQHF. V usage is TRBV6-2 or TRBV6-3 and J usage is TRBJ1-5; D perhaps matches TRBD1 (6 bases). The length of the CDR3 is 15 residues. Germline V CDR1 and CDR2: MNHEY, SVGEGT. V was pared by 6 bases and J by 7 bases, with 19 bases between.

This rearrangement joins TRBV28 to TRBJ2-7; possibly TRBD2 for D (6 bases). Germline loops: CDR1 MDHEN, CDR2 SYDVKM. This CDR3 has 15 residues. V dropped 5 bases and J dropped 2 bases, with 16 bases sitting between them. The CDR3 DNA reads TGTGCCAGCAGTGACCAGCGGAGGGTGACCTACGAGCAGTACTTC. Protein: CASSDQRRVTYEQYF.

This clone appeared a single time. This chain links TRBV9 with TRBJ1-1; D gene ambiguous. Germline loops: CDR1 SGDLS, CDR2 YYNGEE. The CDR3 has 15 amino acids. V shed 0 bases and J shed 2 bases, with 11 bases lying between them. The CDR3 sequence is CASSVGQAGNTEAFF. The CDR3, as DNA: TGTGCCAGCAGCGTAGGCCAGGCAGGCAACACTGAAGCTTTCTTT.

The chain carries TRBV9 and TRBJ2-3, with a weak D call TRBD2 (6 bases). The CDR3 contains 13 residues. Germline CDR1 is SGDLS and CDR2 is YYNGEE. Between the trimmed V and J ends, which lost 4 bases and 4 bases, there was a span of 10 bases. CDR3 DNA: TGTGCCAGCAGCTGGGACTCAGCAGATACGCAGTATTTT. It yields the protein CASSWDSADTQYF.

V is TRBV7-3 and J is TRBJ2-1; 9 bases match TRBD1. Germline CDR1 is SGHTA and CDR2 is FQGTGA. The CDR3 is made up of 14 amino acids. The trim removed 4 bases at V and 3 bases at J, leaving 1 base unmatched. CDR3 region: CASSSGQGYNEQFF. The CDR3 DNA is TGTGCCAGCAGCTCGGGACAGGGCTACAATGAGCAGTTCTTC.

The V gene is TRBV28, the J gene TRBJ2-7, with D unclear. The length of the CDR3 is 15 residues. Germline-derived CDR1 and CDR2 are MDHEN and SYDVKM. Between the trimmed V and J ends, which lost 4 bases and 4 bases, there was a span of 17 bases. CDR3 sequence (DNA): TGTGCCAGCAGTTCCCCGCTAGACCCCGCGTACGAGCAGTACTTC. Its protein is CASSSPLDPAYEQYF.

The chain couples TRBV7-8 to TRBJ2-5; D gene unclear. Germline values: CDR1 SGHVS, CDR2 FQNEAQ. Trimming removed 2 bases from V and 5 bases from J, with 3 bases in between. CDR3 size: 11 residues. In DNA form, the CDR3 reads TGTGCCAGCAGCTTACTTGAGACCCAGTACTTC. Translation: CASSLLETQYF.

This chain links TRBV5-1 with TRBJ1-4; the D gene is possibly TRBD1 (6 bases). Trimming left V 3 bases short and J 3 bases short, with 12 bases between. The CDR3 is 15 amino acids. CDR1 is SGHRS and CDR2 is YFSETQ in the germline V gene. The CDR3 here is CASSSLGGPNEKLFF. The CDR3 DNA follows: TGCGCCAGCAGCTCCCTCGGGGGGCCTAATGAAAAACTGTTTTTT.

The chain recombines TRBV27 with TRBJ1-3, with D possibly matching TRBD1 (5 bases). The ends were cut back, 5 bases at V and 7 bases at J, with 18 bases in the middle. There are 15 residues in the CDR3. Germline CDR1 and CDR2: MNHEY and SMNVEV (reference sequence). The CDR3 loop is CASSGIGGGGNTIYF. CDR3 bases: TGTGCCAGCAGTGGAATTGGGGGGGGAGGGAACACCATATATTTT.

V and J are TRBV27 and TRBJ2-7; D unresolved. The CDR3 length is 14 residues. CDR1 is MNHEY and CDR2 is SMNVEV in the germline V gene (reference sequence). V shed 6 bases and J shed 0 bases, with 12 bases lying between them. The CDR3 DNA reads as TGTGCCAGCAGAATACCAGGTCCCTCCTACGAGCAGTACTTC. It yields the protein CASRIPGPSYEQYF.

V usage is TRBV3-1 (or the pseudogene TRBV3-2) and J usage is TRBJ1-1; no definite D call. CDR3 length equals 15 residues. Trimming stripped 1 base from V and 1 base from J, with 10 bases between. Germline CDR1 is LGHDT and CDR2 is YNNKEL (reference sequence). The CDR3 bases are TGTGCCAGCAGCCAAGGCCACAGTACGAACACTGAAGCTTTCTTT. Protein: CASSQGHSTNTEAFF.

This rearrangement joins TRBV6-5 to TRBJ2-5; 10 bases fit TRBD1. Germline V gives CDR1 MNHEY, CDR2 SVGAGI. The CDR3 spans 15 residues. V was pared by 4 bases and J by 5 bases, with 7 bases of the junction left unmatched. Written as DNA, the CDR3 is TGTGCCAGCAGTTGGACAGGGGGGGCAGGTGAGACCCAGTACTTC. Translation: CASSWTGGAGETQYF.

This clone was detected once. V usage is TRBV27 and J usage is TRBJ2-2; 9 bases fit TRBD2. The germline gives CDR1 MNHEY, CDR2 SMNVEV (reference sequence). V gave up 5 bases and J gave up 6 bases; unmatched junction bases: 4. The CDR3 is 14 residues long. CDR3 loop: CASSTSGSPGELFF. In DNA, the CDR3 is TGTGCCAGCAGTACTAGCGGGTCCCCCGGGGAGCTGTTTTTT.